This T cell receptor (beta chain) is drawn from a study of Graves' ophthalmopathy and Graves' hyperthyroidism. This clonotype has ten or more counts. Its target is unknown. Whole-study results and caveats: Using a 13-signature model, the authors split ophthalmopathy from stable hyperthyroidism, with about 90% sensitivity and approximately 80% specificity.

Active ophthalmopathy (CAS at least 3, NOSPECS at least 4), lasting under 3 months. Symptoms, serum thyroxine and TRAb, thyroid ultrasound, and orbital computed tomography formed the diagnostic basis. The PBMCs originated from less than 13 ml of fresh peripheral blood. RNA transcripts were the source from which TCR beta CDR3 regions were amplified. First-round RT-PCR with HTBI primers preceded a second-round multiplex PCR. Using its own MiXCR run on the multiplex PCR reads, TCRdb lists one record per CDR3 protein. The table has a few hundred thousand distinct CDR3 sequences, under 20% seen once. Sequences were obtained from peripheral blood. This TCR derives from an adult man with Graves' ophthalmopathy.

The CDR3 is CATSRDKGLQETQYF. The CDR3 DNA follows: TGTGCCACCAGCAGAGATAAGGGACTCCAAGAGACCCAGTACTTC. V usage is TRBV15 and J usage is TRBJ2-5; weak D call: TRBD2 (6 bases). The length of the CDR3 is 15 residues. Germline CDR1 and CDR2: LNHNV and YYDKDF (reference sequence). V was pared by 0 bases and J by 1 base, with 9 bases between. The variable domain in full, completed from reference TRBV15 and TRBJ2-5, reads DAMVIQNPRYQVTQFGKPVTLSCSQTLNHNVMYWYQQKSSQAPKLLFHYYDKDFNNEADTPDNFQSRRPNTSFCFLDIRSPGLGDTAMYLCATSRDKGLQETQYFGPGTRLLVL.